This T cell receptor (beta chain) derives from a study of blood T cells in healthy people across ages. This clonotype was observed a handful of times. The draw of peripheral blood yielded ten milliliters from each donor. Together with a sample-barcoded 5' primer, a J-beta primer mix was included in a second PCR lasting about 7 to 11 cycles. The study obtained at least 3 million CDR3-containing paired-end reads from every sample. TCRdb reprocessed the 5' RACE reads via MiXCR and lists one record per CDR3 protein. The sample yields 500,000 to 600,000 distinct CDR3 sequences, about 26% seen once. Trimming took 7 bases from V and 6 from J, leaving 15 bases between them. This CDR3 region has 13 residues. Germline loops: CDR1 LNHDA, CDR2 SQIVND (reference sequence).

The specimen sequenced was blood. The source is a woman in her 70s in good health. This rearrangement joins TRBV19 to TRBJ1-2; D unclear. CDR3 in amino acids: CASNSGSKNGYTF. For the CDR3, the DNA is TGTGCCAGTAATTCAGGTTCGAAGAATGGCTACACCTTC.